The T cell receptor (beta chain) described here comes from a study of cytomegalovirus exposure and HLA in healthy donors. Study at large: There were roughly 110 million unique TCR beta sequences, drawn from 180 million or so T cells, in an earlier analysis.

Findings and limits, study-wide: Across donors, most TCRs were seen rarely, yet some public ones were widespread. Trimming of TCR beta V- and J-genes showed a link, identified in a later analysis, to a missense DCLRE1C variant.

PCR used 60 Vbeta primers and 13 Jbeta primers. Assay used: immunoSEQ multiplex PCR; TCRdb lists only in-frame clones, some missing. Here the sample spans approximately 160,000 clones, around 68% being singletons. With regard to this clone: No antigen is known for it.

This receptor was identified in a man in his fifties in good health and CMV-seronegative. Sequencing used PBMCs.

CDR3 sequence: CASRRKTNYGYTF. For the CDR3, the DNA is TGTGCCAGCAGGAGAAAGACTAACTATGGCTACACCTTC. V gene TRBV5-6 combines with J gene TRBJ1-2; no reliable D call. There are 13 residues in the CDR3. Germline assignment: CDR1 SGHDT and CDR2 YYEEEE. Trimming took off 5 bases at V and 0 bases at J, with 8 bases between the two ends.